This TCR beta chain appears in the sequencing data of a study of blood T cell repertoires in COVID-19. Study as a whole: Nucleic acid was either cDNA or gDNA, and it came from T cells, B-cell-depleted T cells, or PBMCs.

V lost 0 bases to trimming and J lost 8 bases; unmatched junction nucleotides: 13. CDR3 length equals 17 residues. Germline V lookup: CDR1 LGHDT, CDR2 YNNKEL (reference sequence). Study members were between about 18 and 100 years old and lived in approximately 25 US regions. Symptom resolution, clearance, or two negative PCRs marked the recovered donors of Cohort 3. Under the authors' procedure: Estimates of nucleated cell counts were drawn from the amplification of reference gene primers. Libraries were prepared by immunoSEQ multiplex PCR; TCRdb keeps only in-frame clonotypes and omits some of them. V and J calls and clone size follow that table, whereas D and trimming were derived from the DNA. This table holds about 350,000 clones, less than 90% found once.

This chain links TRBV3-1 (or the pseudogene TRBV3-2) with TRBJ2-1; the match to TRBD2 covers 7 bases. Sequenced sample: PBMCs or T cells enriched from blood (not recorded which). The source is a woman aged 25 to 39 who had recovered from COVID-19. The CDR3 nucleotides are TGTGCCAGCAGCCAAGATCGTGCGGGAGTAGGCAGGGATGAGCAGTTCTTC. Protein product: CASSQDRAGVGRDEQFF.